This is a list of T cell receptor beta chains from one sample in a study of cytomegalovirus exposure and HLA in healthy donors. Only in-frame clones appear in the TCRdb table, and some are missing; sequencing was by immunoSEQ multiplex PCR. The sample gives more than 110,000 clones, roughly 80% of which show up once; around 4.1% is in the top ten. Sequencing used PBMCs. Source of these receptors: a man aged 40-49 years in good health and CMV-seropositive. CDR3s include the opening cysteine and the closing phenylalanine or tryptophan. A D gene is named only where the DNA matches it firmly. The listing skips clone size in some rows; elsewhere it reads once, few, many or a size class.

>TRBD1|14|.|TRBJ1-2|TRBV19
TGTGCCAGTAGTCTCGACAGGGGATATGATGGCTACACCTTC
CASSLDRGYDGYTF
>TRBD2|15|once|TRBJ2-7|TRBV28
TGTGCCAGCAGTCTTCGGACTAGCGGGGGCTACGAGCAGTACTTC
CASSLRTSGGYEQYF
>TRBD1|15|once|TRBJ1-6|TRBV10-3
TGTGCCATCAGGAATATCGACAGGGCAGATTCACCCCTCCACTTT
CAIRNIDRADSPLHF
>TRBD2|16|.|TRBJ2-7|TRBV19
TGTGCCAGTTCCCACCCGGGGGGGTCGGGCTCCTACGAGCAGTACTTC
CASSHPGGSGSYEQYF
>.|13|.|TRBJ2-2|TRBV5-4
TGTGCCAGCAGCGGGCAGAACACCGGGGAGCTGTTTTTT
CASSGQNTGELFF
>.|15|.|TRBJ1-5|TRBV4-3
TGCGCCAGCAGCCAAGAAGGGAGGGGCTCGGAGCCCCAGCATTTT
CASSQEGRGSEPQHF
>TRBD2|15|few|TRBJ2-7|TRBV4-2
TGTGCCAGCAGCCAACTGGCGGGAGGGACCTACGAGCAGTACTTC
CASSQLAGGTYEQYF
>.|12|.|TRBJ1-2|TRBV5-6
TGTGCCAGCAGCCCAGGGGACTATGGCTACACCTTC
CASSPGDYGYTF
>.|14|.|TRBJ1-2|TRBV18
TGTGCCAGCTCACCGGGGGCAGGGAACTATGGCTACACCTTC
CASSPGAGNYGYTF
>TRBD2|15|.|TRBJ2-7|TRBV6-5
TGTGCCAGCACAACACCAGGACTAGCGAGGCACGAGCAGTACTTC
CASTTPGLARHEQYF
>.|14|.|TRBJ2-7|TRBV7-9
TGTTCCAGCAGCCGTACGGGAAGCTCCTACGAGCAGTACTTC
CSSSRTGSSYEQYF
>.|13|.|TRBJ2-7|TRBV2
TGTGCCAGCAAAAGCGGTAGCGGTTACGAGCAGTACTTC
CASKSGSGYEQYF
>TRBD1|16|.|TRBJ1-2|TRBV7-9
TGTGCCAGCAGCTCGCCAGGGGGATGGACGAACTATGGCTACACCTTC
CASSSPGGWTNYGYTF
>TRBD1|13|.|TRBJ1-2|TRBV6-1
TGTGCCAGCAGCCCACAGGGGACGGGGGGCTACACCTTC
CASSPQGTGGYTF
>TRBD1|14|few|TRBJ1-2|TRBV2
TGTGCCAGCACCAGTGGGACAGGGAGCTATGGCTACACCTTC
CASTSGTGSYGYTF
>.|13|once|TRBJ1-2|TRBV2
TGTGCCAGCAGTGAGGGGACATACTATGGCTACACCTTC
CASSEGTYYGYTF
>TRBD1|15|.|TRBJ1-4|TRBV9
TGTGCCAGCAGCGCCTGGACAGGGGACAATGAAAAACTGTTTTTT
CASSAWTGDNEKLFF
>.|11|.|TRBJ1-2|TRBV6-5
TGTGCCAGCGCAGGGGTCTATGGCTACACCTTC
CASAGVYGYTF
>TRBD1|13|.|TRBJ2-5|TRBV12-5
TGTGCTAGTGGTTTGGATAGAGGGACAGAAGTTTACTTC
CASGLDRGTEVYF
>TRBD2|15|.|TRBJ2-7|TRBV7-2
TGTGCCAGCAGCTCCCTAGGGAGGGCCCCAAGCGAGCAGTACTTC
CASSSLGRAPSEQYF
>.|20|.|TRBJ1-3|TRBV4-1
TGCGCCAGCAGCATACACCGCGGGTCCAACTCCTTGAGCTCTGGAAACACCATATATTTT
CASSIHRGSNSLSSGNTIYF
>.|14|once|TRBJ2-3|TRBV18
TGTGCCAGCTCACCGTCCCAGGGTGCAGATACGCAGTATTTT
CASSPSQGADTQYF
>.|13|.|TRBJ1-1|TRBV5-1
TGCGCCAGCAGCTCGGTACCGAACACTGAAGCTTTCTTT
CASSSVPNTEAFF
>TRBD1|13|once|TRBJ1-4|TRBV5-1
TGCGCCAGCAGCCCAGGGGGGCGTGAAAAACTGTTTTTT
CASSPGGREKLFF
>.|15|.|TRBJ2-7|TRBV30
TGTGCCTCAAAGAGAGAAGGGGCCCGGCCCTACGAGCAGTACTTC
CASKREGARPYEQYF
>TRBD1|15|.|TRBJ1-5|TRBV19
TGTGCCAGTACTAGGGTACAGGGGGGAGGTCAGCCCCAGCATTTT
CASTRVQGGGQPQHF
>TRBD1|15|.|TRBJ2-2|TRBV7-9
TGTGCCAGCAGCCAGGACAGGGGGCGCGCCGGGGAGCTGTTTTTT
CASSQDRGRAGELFF
>.|14|.|TRBJ2-7|TRBV7-2
TGTGCCAGCAGCTTAGAGACAGGTCTTGGCGAGCAGTACTTC
CASSLETGLGEQYF
>.|16|.|TRBJ1-5|TRBV6-6
TGTGCCAGCAGTTACTGGGAGAGCCATAGCAATCAGCCCCAGCATTTT
CASSYWESHSNQPQHF
>.|16|.|TRBJ1-3|TRBV5-4
TGTGCCAGCAGCTTGGGGGGCCGGGTAACTGGAAACACCATATATTTT
CASSLGGRVTGNTIYF
>.|13|.|TRBJ1-4|TRBV7-9
TGTGCCAGCAACAACAGGGAAGGCGAAAAACTGTTTTTT
CASNNREGEKLFF
>.|14|.|TRBJ2-7|TRBV5-6
TGTGCCAGCAGCTTTCCCGCTTCCGCGGTTGAGCAGTACTTC
CASSFPASAVEQYF
>.|13|.|TRBJ1-5|TRBV29-1
TGCAGCGTTGAGGACAGCGTTGGACAGCCCCAGCATTTT
CSVEDSVGQPQHF
>.|17|.|TRBJ2-6|TRBV5-1
TGCGCCAGCAGCTTGGATGCGGTTACCTCTGGGGCCAACGTCCTGACTTTC
CASSLDAVTSGANVLTF
>.|16|.|TRBJ2-7|TRBV7-3
TGTGCCAGCAGCGAATACGACAGGCCATCTCCCTACGAGCAGTACTTC
CASSEYDRPSPYEQYF
>.|11|.|TRBJ2-7|TRBV5-4
TGTGCCAGCAGCTTGGGCGGAGAGCAGTACTTC
CASSLGGEQYF
>.|12|.|TRBJ2-3|TRBV2
TGTGCCAGCAGTGCTGGCACAGATACGCAGTATTTT
CASSAGTDTQYF
>.|15|.|TRBJ2-2|TRBV5-1
TGCGCCAGCAGCTTAGGACAAGTCATCTCCGGGGAGCTGTTTTTT
CASSLGQVISGELFF
>TRBD1|16|once|TRBJ2-7|TRBV30
TGTGCCTGGAGTGTATTCATCGGGACAGACCCGTACGAGCAGTACTTC
CAWSVFIGTDPYEQYF
>TRBD2|18|.|TRBJ2-2|TRBV27
TGTGCCAGCAGTTTATTTGGGACTAGCGGGAGGAACACCGGGGAGCTGTTTTTT
CASSLFGTSGRNTGELFF
>TRBD2|15|few|TRBJ2-7|TRBV28
TGTGCCAGCAGTACCCGACTAGCGGGAGCCTACGAGCAGTACTTC
CASSTRLAGAYEQYF
>TRBD2|15|few|TRBJ2-3|TRBV4-2
TGTGCCAGCAGCCAAGGAGCGGGAGGGGCAGATACGCAGTATTTT
CASSQGAGGADTQYF
>.|13|.|TRBJ2-6|TRBV30
TGTGCCTGGAGGGTAGCTGGGGCCAACGTCCTGACTTTC
CAWRVAGANVLTF
>.|14|.|TRBJ1-1|TRBV7-9
TGTGCCTCCCGGGACTTTTCGGCGAACACTGAAGCTTTCTTT
CASRDFSANTEAFF
>.|8|few|TRBJ1-6|TRBV6-4
TGTGCCAACGCCAATTCAGACTTT
CANANSDF
>TRBD2|16|few|TRBJ2-7|TRBV11-2
TGTGCCAGCAGCTTAGACCATGCGGGAGGGCCATTCGAGCAGTACTTC
CASSLDHAGGPFEQYF
>.|14|.|TRBJ2-3|TRBV28
TGTGCCAGCAGTTTAGGAGGCCCCCTCGGGACGCAGTATTTT
CASSLGGPLGTQYF
>TRBD2|15|.|TRBJ2-3|TRBV9
TGTGCCAGCAGCGTCGGGGGGGCTCGTGCAGATACGCAGTATTTT
CASSVGGARADTQYF
>.|12|.|TRBJ1-3|TRBV7-6
TGTGCCAGCAGCTTAAATCGGAACACCATATATTTT
CASSLNRNTIYF
>.|17|.|TRBJ2-1|TRBV9
TGTGCCAGCAGCGTGGGGCCTCCAATTAGCGGATACAATGAGCAGTTCTTC
CASSVGPPISGYNEQFF
>.|13|.|TRBJ1-1|TRBV5-1
TGCGCCAGCAGGGGACAAATGAACACTGAAGCTTTCTTT
CASRGQMNTEAFF
>.|15|once|TRBJ1-2|TRBV9
TGTGCCAGCAGCGTAGGCGGCCATGATGACTATGGCTACACCTTC
CASSVGGHDDYGYTF
>.|14|.|TRBJ1-2|TRBV14
TGTGCCAGCAGTGGCACCGTAGGGGACTATGGCTACACCTTC
CASSGTVGDYGYTF
>.|13|.|TRBJ1-2|TRBV18
TGTGCCAGCTCACTCCAGGGAATCCATGGCTACACCTTC
CASSLQGIHGYTF